This T cell receptor (beta chain) came from a study of blood T cell repertoires in COVID-19. Study summary: The United States, Italy and Spain provided the acute and convalescent COVID-19 samples.

This clone was counted a single time. Some clones are missing from TCRdb's copy, which holds only in-frame ones; the method was immunoSEQ multiplex PCR. The profile shows some 240,000 clones, around 84% of them singletons. This clonotype was sampled from a human donor in a cohort sampled during active COVID-19. Material: peripheral blood.

The CDR3 DNA sequence: TGTGCTAGTGGTTTGGAATACGGGACTGAAGCTTTCTTT. It translates to CASGLEYGTEAFF. V usage is TRBV12-5 and J usage is TRBJ1-1, with D hard to call. The CDR3 spans 13 residues. Trimming removed 1 base at V and 5 bases at J, with 8 bases between. Germline V CDR1 and CDR2: LGHNT, FRNRAP.